Following are 29 T cell receptor beta chains from one sample sequenced in a study of blood T cell repertoires in COVID-19. Clones were sequenced by immunoSEQ multiplex PCR, and TCRdb holds only the in-frame ones, with some missing. The table shows over 200,000 clones, with around 86% occurring only once. The specimen sequenced was peripheral blood. All receptors derive from a man between 60 and 75 years old who had recovered from COVID-19.

The gene calls are TRBV5-1 and TRBJ1-6; D ambiguous. Trimming stripped 0 bases from V and 0 bases from J, with 22 bases between. The CDR3 is 21 amino acids. Germline loops: CDR1 SGHRS, CDR2 YFSETQ. CDR3 amino acids: CASSLETEKPTSSSYNSPLHF. In DNA form, the CDR3 reads TGCGCCAGCAGCTTGGAAACGGAGAAACCTACTTCAAGCTCCTATAATTCACCCCTCCACTTT. The variable domain in full, with the rest retrieved from reference TRBV5-1 and TRBJ1-6, is KAGVTQTPRYLIKTRGQQVTLSCSPISGHRSVSWYQQTPGQGLQFLFEYFSETQRNKGNFPGRFSGRQFSNSRSEMNVSTLELGDSALYLCASSLETEKPTSSSYNSPLHFGNGTRLTVT.

The V gene is TRBV5-4, the J gene TRBJ1-1; no reliable D call. The CDR3 consists of 13 residues. Trimming took off 1 base at V and 1 base at J, with 5 bases between the two ends. CDR1 and CDR2 (germline): SGHNT, YYREEE (reference sequence). CDR3 DNA sequence: TGTGCCAGCAGCTTGCAGAAGAACACTGAAGCTTTCTTT. Its protein product is CASSLQKNTEAFF.

V and J are TRBV28 and TRBJ2-6; D ambiguous. The CDR3 loop spans 15 amino acids. CDR1 MDHEN and CDR2 SYDVKM come from the germline V gene. V was shortened by 6 bases and J by 9 bases, with 18 bases between the two germline ends. The CDR3, as DNA: TGTGCCAGCAGGAAGCTTTTTTCCGGTGTCAACGTCCTGACTTTC. Protein sequence: CASRKLFSGVNVLTF.

V gene TRBV6-2 or TRBV6-3 combines with J gene TRBJ1-6, with D tentatively TRBD1 (6 bases). CDR3 length: 17 amino acids. Per germline, CDR1 MNHEY and CDR2 SVGEGT. With 0 bases removed from V and 0 bases from J, the gap between germline ends came to 9 bases. In DNA, the CDR3 is TGTGCCAGCAGTTACTCGGGGGCCGGCTCCTATAATTCACCCCTCCACTTT. Translating it yields CASSYSGAGSYNSPLHF.

This clone has just a few counts. The chain has TRBV5-5 and TRBJ1-1, with a possible D match to TRBD1 (5 bases). The ends were cut back, 2 bases at V and 0 bases at J, with 8 bases in the middle. Germline-derived CDR1 and CDR2 are SGHKS and YYEKEE (reference sequence). This CDR3 has 14 residues. CDR3 sequence reads: CASSLAGMNTEAFF. CDR3 nucleotide sequence: TGTGCCAGCAGCTTAGCAGGGATGAACACTGAAGCTTTCTTT. Based on the CDR3 plus reference TRBV5-5 and TRBJ1-1, the full variable domain is DAGVTQSPTHLIKTRGQQVTLRCSPISGHKSVSWYQQVLGQGPQFIFQYYEKEERGRGNFPDRFSARQFPNYSSELNVNALLLGDSALYLCASSLAGMNTEAFFGQGTRLTVV.

The genes are TRBV4-1 and TRBJ2-5; 8 bases align to TRBD1. Trimming at V came to 1 base and at J to 9 bases, leaving 7 bases not matched to a gene. Germline V gene data show CDR1 as MGHRA and CDR2 as YSYEKL. The CDR3 is 14 residues long. DNA for the CDR3: TGCGCCAGCAGCCAAGTACCAGGGGGCGAGGCCCAGTACTTC. It codes for CASSQVPGGEAQYF.

The chain uses TRBV5-4 and TRBJ2-7; D is ambiguous. The V end was cut by 5 bases, the J end by 0 bases, with 9 bases between. The germline CDR1 and CDR2 sequences are SGHNT and YYREEE (reference sequence). The CDR3 covers 13 residues. As DNA, the CDR3 is TGTGCCAGCAGTCCTAGGAGCTCCTACGAGCAGTACTTC. This sequence encodes CASSPRSSYEQYF.

J is TRBJ2-2 and V is TRBV10-3; no firm D call. The CDR3 runs to 14 residues. Germline V lookup: CDR1 ENHRY, CDR2 SYGVKD. V gave up 1 base and J gave up 6 bases, with 9 bases separating them. CDR3 nucleotide sequence: TGTGCCATCAGTGAGTTGCCAGAGGCCGGGGAGCTGTTTTTT. It codes for CAISELPEAGELFF.

The chain employs TRBV5-5 and TRBJ2-1; TRBD2 aligns across 7 bases. Germline CDR1 and CDR2: SGHKS and YYEKEE (reference sequence). This CDR3 is 14 amino acids long. The V segment lost 0 bases and the J segment 5 bases; nucleotides outside the gene matches: 2. In nucleotides, the CDR3 is TGTGCCAGCAGCTTGGGTGCGGGGGACAATGAGCAGTTCTTC. Translated, it gives CASSLGAGDNEQFF. The full variable domain, completed using reference TRBV5-5 and TRBJ2-1, is DAGVTQSPTHLIKTRGQQVTLRCSPISGHKSVSWYQQVLGQGPQFIFQYYEKEERGRGNFPDRFSARQFPNYSSELNVNALLLGDSALYLCASSLGAGDNEQFFGPGTRLTVL.

This chain links TRBV14 with TRBJ2-1, with TRBD1 as a possible D gene (5 bases). The ends were cut back, 3 bases at V and 9 bases at J, with 21 bases in the middle. The CDR3 spans 16 residues. CDR1 SGHDN and CDR2 FVKESK come from the germline V gene. The CDR3 DNA is TGTGCCAGCAGCCAGCCCTGGCGGTCCAGGGTGGGTGAGCAGTTCTTC. Protein sequence: CASSQPWRSRVGEQFF.

The chain recombines TRBV18 with TRBJ1-2; D ambiguous. Between the trimmed V and J ends, which lost 0 bases and 8 bases, there was a span of 16 bases. This CDR3 comprises 15 residues. Germline V gene lookup returns CDR1 KGHSH and CDR2 LQKENI. The CDR3 DNA is TGTGCCAGCTCACCACCCGGGCTTGTCGGGGTAGGCTACACCTTC. Translated: CASSPPGLVGVGYTF.

The chain couples TRBV27 to TRBJ2-2; TRBD2 matches 13 bases. With 3 bases clipped from V and 5 bases from J, the junction kept 9 bases outside the gene matches. From germline, CDR1 is MNHEY and CDR2 SMNVEV (reference sequence). The CDR3 has 18 amino acids. For the CDR3, the DNA is TGTGCCAGCAGTTTCTATCGGACTAGCGGGAGAAGTACCGGGGAGCTGTTTTTT. This translates into CASSFYRTSGRSTGELFF.

This clone was seen only a few times. Other DNA variants within this sample encode the same CDR3. The chain couples TRBV6-5 to TRBJ1-4, with D possibly TRBD1 on 5 matching bases. Germline V gene sequence: CDR1 MNHEY, CDR2 SVGAGI. Trimming left V 11 bases short and J 0 bases short, with 13 bases between. This CDR3 comprises 14 residues. The CDR3 nucleotides read TGTGCCTCAAGACAGATTGCAACTAATGAAAAACTGTTTTTT. Translated, it gives CASRQIATNEKLFF.

Many counts were recorded for this clone. The V gene is TRBV28, the J gene TRBJ2-2; weak D call: TRBD2 (6 bases). The CDR3 sequence is 16 residues long. Germline V gene sequence: CDR1 MDHEN, CDR2 SYDVKM. V was shortened by 5 bases and J by 5 bases, with 18 bases between the two germline ends. As DNA, the CDR3 is TGTGCCAGCAGTACCGGAGGGCTCCTTCTAACCGGGGAGCTGTTTTTT. As protein: CASSTGGLLLTGELFF.

The CDR3 here is CAWSRLAETQYF. In DNA, the CDR3 is TGTGCCTGGAGTCGGTTAGCAGAGACCCAGTACTTC. This chain connects TRBV30 to TRBJ2-5, with no clear D. V lost 2 bases and J 4 bases, leaving 8 bases between the germline ends. The CDR3 totals 12 residues. Germline lookup yields CDR1 GTSNPN and CDR2 SVGIG (reference sequence).

The chain has TRBV6-5 and TRBJ2-1; D possibly corresponds to TRBD1 (5 bases). The CDR3 has 14 residues. Germline CDR1 reads MNHEY; CDR2 reads SVGAGI. Trimming left V 2 bases short and J 5 bases short, with 10 bases between. Written as DNA, the CDR3 is TGTGCCAGCAGTTACCTAGTAGGGGACAATGAGCAGTTCTTC. Its translation is CASSYLVGDNEQFF.

The CDR3: CASSLQGAGTGELFF. The CDR3 bases are TGTGCCAGCAGCTTACAGGGGGCTGGCACCGGGGAGCTGTTTTTT. The V call is TRBV7-9, the J call TRBJ2-2; 8 positions agree with TRBD1. The CDR3 spans 15 residues. V lost 2 bases to trimming and J lost 4 bases; unmatched junction nucleotides: 3. Germline-derived CDR1 and CDR2 are SEHNR and FQNEAQ (reference sequence).

This chain uses TRBV3-1 (or the pseudogene TRBV3-2) with TRBJ2-1; the D gene is possibly TRBD1 (5 bases). Trimming took 4 bases from V and 10 from J, leaving 17 bases between them. CDR1 LGHDT and CDR2 YNNKEL come from the germline V gene (reference sequence). CDR3 length: 14 residues. CDR3 coding DNA: TGTGCCAGCAGCCCGCGGTGGGCAGGGAACGAGCAGTTCTTC. Translated: CASSPRWAGNEQFF.

V usage is TRBV5-1 and J usage is TRBJ2-2, with TRBD2 identical over 9 bases. CDR3 length: 15 residues. With 2 bases clipped from V and 3 bases from J, the junction kept 2 bases outside the gene matches. Germline loops: CDR1 SGHRS, CDR2 YFSETQ. CDR3 protein: CASSLTSGYTGELFF. Here the CDR3 DNA reads TGCGCCAGCAGCTTAACTAGCGGGTACACCGGGGAGCTGTTTTTT.

This chain uses TRBV19 with TRBJ2-4; 8 bases line up with TRBD2. The trim removed 3 bases at V and 5 bases at J, leaving 6 bases unmatched. This CDR3 contains 15 residues. Germline V lookup: CDR1 LNHDA, CDR2 SQIVND (reference sequence). CDR3 sequence reads: CASSMGLVAENIQYF. The CDR3 DNA reads as TGTGCCAGTAGTATGGGACTAGTGGCCGAAAACATTCAGTACTTC.

The chain links TRBV7-2 to TRBJ1-3; 7 nucleotides match TRBD1. The V and J ends lost 1 base and 3 bases, in that order; junction bases with no gene match: 3. The CDR3 has 15 amino acids. CDR1 and CDR2 (germline): SGHTA, FQGNSA. The CDR3 DNA reads TGTGCCAGCAGCTTAGACAGGGGAGGTGGAAACACCATATATTTT. Translation: CASSLDRGGGNTIYF.

This clone was seen only a few times. The chain uses TRBV9 and TRBJ2-7; 7 positions agree with TRBD1. The CDR3 is made up of 15 amino acids. The ends lost 0 bases at V and 5 bases at J; junction bases unmatched: 8. Germline V CDR1 and CDR2: SGDLS, YYNGEE. CDR3 in amino acids: CASSVEEGARHEQYF. For the CDR3, the DNA is TGTGCCAGCAGCGTAGAAGAGGGGGCGCGTCACGAGCAGTACTTC.

This chain links TRBV6-5 with TRBJ2-3; TRBD1 matches 7 bases. Germline V gene data show CDR1 as MNHEY and CDR2 as SVGAGI. V shed 4 bases, J shed 6 bases, and the junction held 10 bases outside the gene matches. The CDR3 sequence is 15 residues long. CDR3 region: CASSSGTGVFDTQYF. DNA of the CDR3: TGTGCCAGCAGTTCCGGTACAGGGGTTTTTGATACGCAGTATTTT.

The chain uses TRBV4-2 and TRBJ1-1; D remains ambiguous. The V end was cut by 1 base, the J end by 11 bases, with 14 bases between. Germline CDR1 LGHNA, CDR2 YNFKEQ. The CDR3 runs 13 residues. DNA of the CDR3: TGTGCCAGCAGCCAAGCGGTCGCGAGCCGGGCTTTCTTT. This translates into CASSQAVASRAFF.

The chain employs TRBV30 and TRBJ1-6; D not resolved. The V gene's germline CDR1 is GTSNPN and CDR2 SVGIG (reference sequence). The CDR3 extends over 17 amino acids. The germline V and J ends were trimmed by 0 bases and 0 bases, with 12 bases remaining between them. The CDR3 spells CAWSVSRSSSYNSPLHF. CDR3 DNA: TGTGCCTGGAGTGTATCCAGGTCGAGCTCCTATAATTCACCCCTCCACTTT. The full variable domain, in which reference TRBV30 and TRBJ1-6 provide the parts outside the CDR3, is SQTIHQWPATLVQPVGSPLSLECTVEGTSNPNLYWYRQAAGRGLQLLFYSVGIGQISSEVPQNLSASRPQDRQFILSSKKLLLSDSGFYLCAWSVSRSSSYNSPLHFGNGTRLTVT.

The rearrangement uses TRBV7-8 and TRBJ2-3; TRBD2 is a possible D gene (6 bases). Germline V gene data show CDR1 as SGHVS and CDR2 as FQNEAQ. The CDR3 contains 17 residues. Trimming left V 6 bases short and J 0 bases short, with 19 bases between. CDR3 loop: CASRPTYSGGSTDTQYF. In nucleotides, the CDR3 is TGTGCCAGCAGACCGACGTATAGCGGCGGAAGCACAGATACGCAGTATTTT. The full variable domain, its missing parts supplied by reference TRBV7-8 and TRBJ2-3, is GAGVSQSPRYKVAKRGQDVALRCDPISGHVSLFWYQQALGQGPEFLTYFQNEAQLDKSGLPSDRFFAERPEGSVSTLKIQRTQQEDSAVYLCASRPTYSGGSTDTQYFGPGTRLTVL.

The V and J genes are TRBV2 and TRBJ2-2; a weak D match, TRBD2 (5 bases). Germline V lookup: CDR1 SNHLY, CDR2 FYNNEI. CDR3 size: 14 residues. V lost 5 bases, J lost 5 bases, and 12 bases lay in between. DNA of the CDR3: TGTGCCAGCAGTTATAGCGCATCTACCGGGGAGCTGTTTTTT. Protein: CASSYSASTGELFF.

The chain carries TRBV10-3 and TRBJ1-2, with D possibly TRBD1 on 6 matching bases. Between the trimmed V and J ends, which lost 4 bases and 10 bases, there was a span of 13 bases. This CDR3 has 12 residues. CDR1 is ENHRY, CDR2 SYGVKD, per germline. CDR3 coding DNA: TGTGCCATCAGTGGGGTAACAGGGATCTACACCTTC. Its protein is CAISGVTGIYTF.

This chain connects TRBV2 to TRBJ1-2; no clear D. Germline CDR1 is SNHLY and CDR2 is FYNNEI. The CDR3 extends over 14 amino acids. V lost 5 bases and J lost 1, with 11 bases in between. CDR3 residues: CASSPQSGNYGYTF. The CDR3 DNA reads as TGTGCCAGCAGTCCACAATCGGGTAACTATGGCTACACCTTC. Full variable domain (missing parts from reference TRBV2 and TRBJ1-2): EPEVTQTPSHQVTQMGQEVILRCVPISNHLYFYWYRQILGQKVEFLVSFYNNEISEKSEIFDDQFSVERPDGSNFTLKIRSTKLEDSAMYFCASSPQSGNYGYTFGSGTRLTVV.